Sequencing of this T cell receptor beta chain was carried out in a study of T-cell reconstitution after alpha-beta-depleted transplantation in children. Deletions cut 4 bases from V and 3 bases from J, with 12 bases between. The germline V gene encodes CDR1 SEHNR and CDR2 FQNEAQ (reference sequence). The CDR3 runs 15 residues. This clonotype was recorded a few times. Unique molecular identifiers featured in how the TCRbeta library was prepared. TCRdb recomputed calls from the PCR reads with MiXCR, one row per CDR3 protein. Found here are around 380,000 distinct CDR3 sequences, 11% of them singletons; the top ten hold over 4.5%.

The TCR comes from a human donor who donated a stem cell graft to a child with acute myeloid leukemia. Sequences were derived from PBMCs from the stem cell graft donor, sampled from the stem cell graft. The V and J genes are TRBV7-9 and TRBJ1-4; D not certain. The CDR3 protein is CASSSTGPANEKLFF. For the CDR3, the DNA is TGTGCCAGCAGCTCAACCGGACCTGCTAATGAAAAACTGTTTTTT.